The rows below give T cell receptor beta chains drawn from one sample of a study of blood T cell repertoires in COVID-19. Generated by immunoSEQ multiplex PCR, the TCRdb table keeps only in-frame clones and is missing some. The sample shows approximately 270,000 clones, 80% to 90% of them seen only once. The sequencing input was PBMCs or T cells enriched from blood (not recorded which). The receptors were sampled from a man between 35 and 55 years old who had recovered from COVID-19. The CDR3 runs from the conserved cysteine through the conserved F or W. D genes are given only for firm matches. Rows give clone size only sometimes, using once, few, many, or a class for an expanded clone.

j_gene,v_gene,d_gene,abundance,CDR3nt,CDR3aa
TRBJ2-2,TRBV18,-,-,TGTGCCAGCTCACCCCCCGGGTGGCGCAACACCGGGGAGCTGTTTTTT,CASSPPGWRNTGELFF
TRBJ2-4,TRBV6-1,TRBD1,-,TGTGCCAGCAGTGAAGTCCGGACAGGTGACATTCAGTACTTC,CASSEVRTGDIQYF
TRBJ1-1,TRBV12-3/TRBV12-4,-,few,TGTGCCAGCAGTTTCTCCAGGGCTGGTGAAGCTTTCTTT,CASSFSRAGEAFF
TRBJ2-6,TRBV7-9,-,-,TGTGCCAGCAGCTTCCGGCAGGGCATTCGGATCTCTGGGGCCAACGTCCTGACTTTC,CASSFRQGIRISGANVLTF
TRBJ2-1,TRBV5-4,TRBD2,once,TGTGCCAGCAGCTTGAGGAGCGGGACCTCCTACAATGAGCAGTTCTTC,CASSLRSGTSYNEQFF
TRBJ1-5,TRBV25-1,-,-,TGTGCCAGCAGCGCCACCGTGACAGGCGGTCCCCAGCATTTT,CASSATVTGGPQHF
TRBJ1-1,TRBV29-1,TRBD1,-,TGCAGCTCAGGGGGAGGCACTGAAGCTTTCTTT,CSSGGGTEAFF
TRBJ2-1,TRBV7-8,TRBD2,-,TGTGCCAGCAGCCGGACTAGCGGGGGGTCCTACAATGAGCAGTTCTTC,CASSRTSGGSYNEQFF
TRBJ1-1,TRBV19,-,-,TGTGCCAGTAGTAATATAAGGGAGGAAGCTTTCTTT,CASSNIREEAFF
TRBJ2-7,TRBV27,-,few,TGTGCCAGCAGTTCATTAGAGGGCTACGAGCAGTACTTC,CASSSLEGYEQYF
TRBJ1-1,TRBV5-1,-,-,TGCGCCAGCAGCTCCAGAGTTGAGGGAGCTGAAGCTTTCTTT,CASSSRVEGAEAFF
TRBJ1-5,TRBV28,-,once,TGTGCCAGCAGGATAAGGGGGACCAATCAGCCCCAGCATTTT,CASRIRGTNQPQHF
TRBJ1-2,TRBV11-2,-,-,TGTGCCAGCAGCGCACACGCAGGGCCTGATACCGTGAGTGGCTACACCTTC,CASSAHAGPDTVSGYTF
TRBJ1-1,TRBV6-2/TRBV6-3,-,-,TGTGCCAGCAGCCCCCAGGGGAACACTGAAGCTTTCTTT,CASSPQGNTEAFF
TRBJ2-7,TRBV7-2,TRBD2,few,TGTGCCAGCAGCTTAGGGTCGGGGGGAGGCTACGAGCAGTACTTC,CASSLGSGGGYEQYF
TRBJ1-1,TRBV30,TRBD1,-,TGTGCCTGTCTCGACAGGGGGTTTACTGAAGCTTTCTTT,CACLDRGFTEAFF
TRBJ1-1,TRBV9,-,-,TGTGCCAGCAGCGGAGGGCCTACCACTGAAGCTTTCTTT,CASSGGPTTEAFF
TRBJ2-5,TRBV29-1,-,-,TGCAGCGTTGGTGGCCGACTCCAAGAGACCCAGTACTTC,CSVGGRLQETQYF
TRBJ2-7,TRBV23-1,-,-,TGCGCCAGCAGTCATCCGCCCCGCTTCGCGGCCCCCTACGAGCAGTACTTC,CASSHPPRFAAPYEQYF
TRBJ2-7,TRBV18,TRBD2,-,TGTGCCAGCTCACCACGGGAGTCTAGCGGCTACTACGAGCAGTACTTC,CASSPRESSGYYEQYF
TRBJ1-2,TRBV27,TRBD1,-,TGTGCCAGCAGTCGAAATCAGGGGGGCGGCTACACCTTC,CASSRNQGGGYTF
TRBJ2-1,TRBV7-9,TRBD2,-,TGTGCCAGCAGCTCCCCTAGCGGGGGCTATAGCTCCTACAATGAGCAGTTCTTC,CASSSPSGGYSSYNEQFF
TRBJ1-3,TRBV11-2,-,-,TGTGCCAGCAGCTTAGGGGACACCTCTGGAAACACCATATATTTT,CASSLGDTSGNTIYF
TRBJ1-1,TRBV27,-,-,TGTGCCAGCAGTGGGCGGGACGTTCTGAAAGCTTTCTTT,CASSGRDVLKAFF
TRBJ1-6,TRBV19,-,-,TGTGCCAGTAGTATAAAAGGACGGGGCTCCTATAATTCACCCCTCCACTTT,CASSIKGRGSYNSPLHF
TRBJ1-4,TRBV7-7,-,-,TGTGCTAGCAGCTTAGGAGCGCCGGGGACTAATGAAAAACTGTTTTTT,CASSLGAPGTNEKLFF
TRBJ2-1,TRBV7-2,-,-,TGTGCCAGCAGCTTAGTGTGGGCGGAGGGCAATGAGCAGTTCTTC,CASSLVWAEGNEQFF
TRBJ1-1,TRBV23-1,-,-,TGCGCCAGCAGTCACCGTGACAGTAACACTGAAGCTTTCTTT,CASSHRDSNTEAFF
TRBJ2-3,TRBV11-3,TRBD2,-,TGTGCCAGCAGCACTCGGACTAGCGGGGGCAGCACAGATACGCAGTATTTT,CASSTRTSGGSTDTQYF
TRBJ2-5,TRBV9,-,-,TGTGCCAGCAGCTCTAGGGGCGGCCAAGAGACCCAGTACTTC,CASSSRGGQETQYF
TRBJ2-7,TRBV7-8,-,-,TGTGCCAGCAGTGGGGGCCCACCACCCTACGAGCAGTACTTC,CASSGGPPPYEQYF
TRBJ1-5,TRBV6-1,-,-,TGTGCCAGCAGTGAAACAGGAAATCAGCCCCAGCATTTT,CASSETGNQPQHF
TRBJ1-3,TRBV4-3,TRBD1,-,TGCGCCAGCAGCCTGGGACAGGGGGGCGCTGGAAACACCATATATTTT,CASSLGQGGAGNTIYF